This T cell receptor (beta chain) was obtained from a study of control samples from healthy donors and cancer patients. Measured with immunoSEQ multiplex PCR; TCRdb has only the in-frame clones, and not every one. The sample carries 90,000 to 95,000 clones, approximately 86% recorded once. V gave up 1 base and J gave up 3 bases, with 5 bases separating them. The CDR3 covers 13 residues. This rearrangement joins TRBV5-3 to TRBJ1-3; D gene unclear. TRBV5-3 qualifies as an ORF whose function is uncertain. The sample taken for sequencing was blood. The source is a man aged 25-45 years in good health. For the CDR3, the DNA is TGTGCCAGAAGCTTGCTACATGGAAACACCATATATTTT. It translates to CARSLLHGNTIYF.